One sample yielded the 29 T cell receptor beta chains listed below, sequenced in a study of cytomegalovirus exposure and HLA in healthy donors. Researchers ran the PCR with 60 Vbeta and 13 Jbeta primers. TCRdb keeps only in-frame clones here, not all; method: immunoSEQ multiplex PCR. Of some 140,000 clones listed, about four fifths are singletons. The sequenced sample consisted of PBMCs. These TCRs come from a young man in good health.

In this sample, this clone turned up a few times. CDR3 in DNA: TGCAGCGTTGAAGATGAACTCTCAGGGCGGGAGCTGTTTTTT. Residues: CSVEDELSGRELFF. J is TRBJ2-2 and V is TRBV29-1; D may be TRBD1 (5 bases). V lost 0 bases and J lost 9, with 14 bases in between. The CDR3 is 14 residues long. Germline assignment: CDR1 SQVTM and CDR2 ANQGSEA.

This clone has a handful of counts. J is TRBJ2-7 and V is TRBV6-5; D perhaps matches TRBD1 (5 bases). The CDR3 is 14 residues long. The germline gives CDR1 MNHEY, CDR2 SVGAGI. With 5 bases removed from V and 0 bases from J, the gap between germline ends came to 11 bases. The CDR3 sequence: CASSGQKISYEQYF. CDR3 DNA sequence: TGTGCCAGCAGTGGACAAAAGATCTCCTACGAGCAGTACTTC.

CDR3 coding DNA: TGTGCCAGCAGCTTAATACTAGCGGGAGCCCCTAGCACAGATACGCAGTATTTT. Its protein product is CASSLILAGAPSTDTQYF. The J gene is TRBJ2-3, the V gene TRBV7-3; 11 bases align to TRBD2. CDR3 length: 18 residues. From germline, CDR1 is SGHTA and CDR2 FQGTGA. With 1 base clipped from V and 0 bases from J, the junction kept 6 bases outside the gene matches.

The chain links TRBV28 to TRBJ1-2; maybe TRBD1 (5 bases). Germline values: CDR1 MDHEN, CDR2 SYDVKM. The V end was cut by 2 bases, the J end by 8 bases, with 15 bases between. This CDR3 contains 14 residues. DNA for the CDR3: TGTGCCAGCAGTTTACTCGGCAGGGCTGGCGGCTACACCTTC. Translated, it gives CASSLLGRAGGYTF.

The J gene is TRBJ2-3, the V gene TRBV7-9, with 9 positions matching TRBD2. V gave up 2 bases and J gave up 4 bases; unmatched junction bases: 10. The CDR3 covers 17 residues. The germline CDR1 and CDR2 sequences are SEHNR and FQNEAQ (reference sequence). The DNA for the CDR3 is TGTGCCAGCAGCTTATACGTAGGCGGGAGGGTTGCAGATACGCAGTATTTT. It encodes CASSLYVGGRVADTQYF. The whole variable domain, filled in from reference TRBV7-9 and TRBJ2-3, reads DTGVSQNPRHKITKRGQNVTFRCDPISEHNRLYWYRQTLGQGPEFLTYFQNEAQLEKSRLLSDRFSAERPKGSFSTLEIQRTEQGDSAMYLCASSLYVGGRVADTQYFGPGTRLTVL.

This chain joins TRBV29-1 and TRBJ2-7; TRBD1 aligns across 8 bases. Germline loops: CDR1 SQVTM, CDR2 ANQGSEA. Trimming at V came to 3 bases and at J to 3 bases, leaving 13 bases not matched to a gene. The CDR3 totals 16 residues. In DNA, the CDR3 is TGCAGCGTTGACTACAGAACCCGGACAGGGTACTACGAGCAGTACTTC. This encodes CSVDYRTRTGYYEQYF.

The rearrangement joins TRBV18 to TRBJ2-1, with TRBD1 matching over 7 bases. Germline V CDR1 and CDR2: KGHSH, LQKENI. V dropped 3 bases and J dropped 7; count of bases not matched to a gene: 3. The CDR3 has 13 amino acids. The CDR3 loop is CASSPSTGNEQFF. In DNA, the CDR3 is TGTGCCAGCTCACCGTCGACAGGGAATGAGCAGTTCTTC.

The chain couples TRBV7-2 to TRBJ2-1; tentatively, D is TRBD2 (5 bases). This CDR3 has 16 amino acids. V was trimmed by 1 base and J by 9 bases, leaving 19 bases between them. Germline assignment: CDR1 SGHTA and CDR2 FQGNSA. The CDR3, as DNA: TGTGCCAGCAGCTTAGTGCTAGCACACCCCGTTGGTGAGCAGTTCTTC. This encodes CASSLVLAHPVGEQFF.

The rearrangement links TRBV15 to TRBJ2-3; 8 bases fit TRBD1. CDR1 is LNHNV and CDR2 is YYDKDF in the germline V gene (reference sequence). The CDR3 is 16 residues long. Trimming cost V 1 base and J 5 bases; bases outside gene matches: 8. CDR3: CATSRARQGLGDTQYF. The CDR3 DNA reads TGTGCCACCAGCAGAGCCCGACAGGGGTTGGGAGATACGCAGTATTTT.

The rearrangement joins TRBV7-3 to TRBJ2-5; 14 bases line up with TRBD2. The J call is in doubt because the DNA end fits TRBJ2-7 better. Germline CDR1 reads SGHTA; CDR2 reads FQGTGA. The length of the CDR3 is 14 residues. This CDR3 reads CASSLGLAGVEQYF. The DNA of the CDR3 is TGTGCCAGCAGCTTGGGACTAGCGGGAGTCGAGCAGTACTTC.

There are a few counts of this clone. The chain uses TRBV7-8 and TRBJ2-2, with 8 bases lining up with TRBD2. This CDR3 spans 15 amino acids. Germline loops: CDR1 SGHVS, CDR2 FQNEAQ. Losses at the gene ends were 5 bases for V and 4 bases for J; bases not matched to a gene: 6. The CDR3 loop is CASSPRLASTGELFF. CDR3 nucleotide sequence: TGTGCCAGCAGCCCCCGACTAGCGAGCACCGGGGAGCTGTTTTTT. The variable domain in full, completed from reference TRBV7-8 and TRBJ2-2, reads GAGVSQSPRYKVAKRGQDVALRCDPISGHVSLFWYQQALGQGPEFLTYFQNEAQLDKSGLPSDRFFAERPEGSVSTLKIQRTQQEDSAVYLCASSPRLASTGELFFGEGSRLTVL.

V and J are TRBV5-4 and TRBJ1-1; D not certain. Trimming cost V 1 base and J 4 bases, with 5 bases left between them. The CDR3 has 12 residues. Germline CDR1 SGHNT, CDR2 YYREEE (reference sequence). CDR3 amino acids: CASSLSVTEAFF. CDR3 nucleotides: TGTGCCAGCAGCTTGTCGGTCACTGAAGCTTTCTTT.

This clone was counted only a few times. V usage is TRBV14 and J usage is TRBJ1-2; TRBD1 matches 9 bases. After removal of 6 bases from V and 4 bases from J, the junction contained 6 bases not matched to a gene. The CDR3 has 14 amino acids. CDR1 is SGHDN and CDR2 is FVKESK in the germline V gene. The CDR3 sequence is CASSRQGGLYGYTF. The DNA of the CDR3 is TGTGCCAGCAGTCGACAGGGGGGACTCTATGGCTACACCTTC.

V usage is TRBV19 and J usage is TRBJ1-4, with a weak D call TRBD1 (5 bases). CDR3 length: 15 amino acids. The V and J ends lost 10 bases and 5 bases respectively, with 20 bases between them. Per the germline V gene, CDR1 is LNHDA and CDR2 is SQIVND (reference sequence). The CDR3 sequence: CATSPRGSINEKLFF. The CDR3 nucleotides are TGTGCCACCTCCCCGCGGGGGTCGATCAATGAAAAACTGTTTTTT.

V is TRBV9 and J is TRBJ1-5; D perhaps matches TRBD1 (5 bases). Germline CDR1 reads SGDLS; CDR2 reads YYNGEE. The length of the CDR3 is 15 residues. V was shortened by 2 bases and J by 4 bases, with 13 bases between the two germline ends. DNA of the CDR3: TGTGCCAGCAGCGTGGGCGGGACGGGGAATCAGCCCCAGCATTTT. This sequence encodes CASSVGGTGNQPQHF.

This clone was recorded a few times. V and J are TRBV2 and TRBJ2-5, with D perhaps matching TRBD2 (7 bases). V was clipped by 5 bases and J by 9 bases, with 19 bases between them. Germline V lookup: CDR1 SNHLY, CDR2 FYNNEI. This CDR3 contains 14 residues. The CDR3 region is CASSLQGSGWSQYF. The CDR3 DNA follows: TGTGCCAGCAGTCTACAGGGTAGCGGGTGGTCCCAGTACTTC.

The V and J genes are TRBV20-1 and TRBJ2-5; D gene ambiguous. This CDR3 spans 11 amino acids. Between the trimmed V and J ends, which lost 6 bases and 1 base, there was a span of 6 bases. Germline V CDR1 and CDR2: DFQATT, SNEGSKA (reference sequence). For the CDR3, the DNA is TGCAGTGCATTATCCCAAGAGACCCAGTACTTC. This translates into CSALSQETQYF.

The chain uses TRBV6-1 and TRBJ1-1; D may be TRBD1 (5 bases). CDR3 length: 13 amino acids. Trimming stripped 5 bases from V and 4 bases from J, with 11 bases between. The V gene's germline CDR1 is MNHNS and CDR2 SASEGT. In DNA form, the CDR3 reads TGTGCCAGCAGTTCTGGGAGGGGCACTGAAGCTTTCTTT. This encodes CASSSGRGTEAFF.

This rearrangement joins TRBV5-1 to TRBJ2-4; D is possibly TRBD1 (5 bases). Germline V gene sequence: CDR1 SGHRS, CDR2 YFSETQ. CDR3 length: 14 amino acids. V was trimmed by 2 bases and J by 5 bases, leaving 11 bases between them. The CDR3 sequence: CASSFQGSQNIQYF. The CDR3, as DNA: TGCGCCAGCAGCTTCCAGGGCTCCCAAAACATTCAGTACTTC. Supplemented by reference TRBV5-1 and TRBJ2-4, the full variable domain reads KAGVTQTPRYLIKTRGQQVTLSCSPISGHRSVSWYQQTPGQGLQFLFEYFSETQRNKGNFPGRFSGRQFSNSRSEMNVSTLELGDSALYLCASSFQGSQNIQYFGAGTRLSVL.

This chain connects TRBV7-3 to TRBJ2-1, with TRBD2 matching 9 bases. The V and J ends lost 2 bases and 4 bases, in that order; junction bases with no gene match: 9. The CDR3 has 17 amino acids. CDR1 SGHTA and CDR2 FQGTGA come from the germline V gene. The CDR3 DNA follows: TGTGCCAGCAGCTTAGGTCCCCTAGCGGGGAGGTACAATGAGCAGTTCTTC. This gives the protein CASSLGPLAGRYNEQFF.

This clone was picked up a small number of times. The V and J genes are TRBV6-5 and TRBJ1-1, with no clear D. Trimming took off 0 bases at V and 0 bases at J, with 11 bases between the two ends. The length of the CDR3 is 16 residues. The germline V gene has CDR1 MNHEY and CDR2 SVGAGI. The CDR3 spells CASSYSAVYMNTEAFF. CDR3 in DNA: TGTGCCAGCAGTTACTCCGCAGTTTACATGAACACTGAAGCTTTCTTT.

V and J are TRBV7-2 and TRBJ2-3; a possible D gene is TRBD2 (6 bases). Germline values: CDR1 SGHTA, CDR2 FQGNSA. The CDR3 extends over 18 amino acids. Deletions cut 4 bases from V and 6 bases from J, with 26 bases between. For the CDR3, the DNA is TGTGCCAGCAGCTCCCAGGGTCGGGTAGCGGAAACGAGGGATACGCAGTATTTT. Amino acid sequence: CASSSQGRVAETRDTQYF.

The chain has TRBV30 and TRBJ1-1; 8 positions match TRBD1. This CDR3 region has 14 residues. V was pared by 1 base and J by 10 bases, with 11 bases of the junction left unmatched. CDR1 GTSNPN and CDR2 SVGIG come from the germline V gene (reference sequence). The CDR3 sequence is CAWSDGTGPKLAFF. The CDR3 DNA reads TGTGCCTGGAGTGATGGGACAGGCCCAAAACTAGCTTTCTTT.

This rearrangement joins TRBV11-3 to TRBJ2-3; TRBD2 aligns across 7 bases. The CDR3 has 14 residues. V shed 1 base and J 6 bases; nucleotides not matched to a gene: 4. Germline V gene sequence: CDR1 SGHNT, CDR2 YENEEA. CDR3 in DNA: TGTGCCAGCAGCTTAGGCGGGAGCAGTGATACGCAGTATTTT. The encoded protein is CASSLGGSSDTQYF.

The chain is built from TRBV25-1 and TRBJ2-3, with 11 bases lining up with TRBD2. The CDR3 extends over 17 amino acids. V lost 5 bases and J lost 1; bases outside the gene matches: 8. CDR1 and CDR2 from the germline V gene are MGHDK and SYGVNS. CDR3 loop: CASSNTSGRGGTDTQYF. The CDR3 region has the DNA TGTGCCAGCAGTAATACTAGCGGGAGAGGAGGCACAGATACGCAGTATTTT.

This clone appeared once. This chain connects TRBV6-6 to TRBJ2-4, with D possibly TRBD2 on 5 matching bases. Per the germline V gene, CDR1 is MNHNY and CDR2 is SVGAGI (reference sequence). Trimming took off 1 base at V and 3 bases at J, with 13 bases between the two ends. The CDR3 is 16 residues long. The CDR3 region is CASSYLRAENKNIQYF. The DNA for the CDR3 is TGTGCCAGCAGTTACTTGAGGGCCGAAAACAAAAACATTCAGTACTTC.

This chain uses TRBV2 with TRBJ2-1, with 11 positions matching TRBD2. Germline assignment: CDR1 SNHLY and CDR2 FYNNEI. The CDR3 sequence is 15 residues long. Losses at the gene ends were 10 bases for V and 3 bases for J; bases not matched to a gene: 8. DNA for the CDR3: TGTGCCACCAGACTAGCGGGACGCTTCTACAATGAGCAGTTCTTC. Its protein is CATRLAGRFYNEQFF.

V and J are TRBV5-6 and TRBJ2-7; 9 bases map to TRBD1. After removal of 3 bases from V and 5 bases from J, the junction contained 0 bases not matched to a gene. Germline V gene data show CDR1 as SGHDT and CDR2 as YYEEEE. The CDR3 has 12 amino acids. DNA for the CDR3: TGTGCCAGCAGCTGGGACAGGGACGAGCAGTACTTC. Its translation: CASSWDRDEQYF.

V and J are TRBV7-3 and TRBJ2-2; D unresolved. Between the trimmed V and J ends, which lost 2 bases and 5 bases, there was a span of 9 bases. CDR3 size: 14 residues. Germline-derived CDR1 and CDR2 are SGHTA and FQGTGA. CDR3 coding DNA: TGTGCCAGCAGCTTAGTAGCAAGGACCGGGGAGCTGTTTTTT. Translated, it gives CASSLVARTGELFF.